Given below is one T cell receptor beta chain in context. Profiling relied on immunoSEQ multiplex PCR, and the TCRdb table lists in-frame clones only, not all of them. The sample contains roughly 290,000 clones, almost 90% of which appear only once. The sample is drawn from a study of blood T cell repertoires in COVID-19. About the study: The United States, Italy and Spain provided the acute and convalescent COVID-19 samples.

Sequenced: PBMCs or T cells enriched from blood (not recorded which). This TCR was sampled from a woman aged 18-29 years with acute COVID-19.

The CDR3 sequence: CASSVGQGIETQYF. CDR3 sequence (DNA): TGCGCCAGCAGCGTAGGACAGGGGATCGAGACCCAGTACTTC. The rearrangement joins TRBV5-1 to TRBJ2-5; 9 nucleotides align to TRBD1. The CDR3 totals 14 residues. Per germline, CDR1 SGHRS and CDR2 YFSETQ. Trimming cost V 4 bases and J 5 bases; bases outside gene matches: 6.